This TCR beta chain was recorded in a study of radiotherapy plus CTLA-4 blockade in lung cancer. Sequenced by immunoSEQ multiplex PCR; TCRdb stores in-frame clones only, minus some. The top ten clones hold around 18% of a sample with 40,000 or so clones, almost 65% of them seen once. The germline V gene has CDR1 MNHEY and CDR2 SMNVEV (reference sequence). This CDR3 comprises 14 residues. V lost 8 bases and J lost 3; bases outside the gene matches: 8. Receiving focal radiation plus CTLA-4 blockade with ipilimumab were patients who had chemo-refractory metastatic non-small-cell lung cancer. This chain uses TRBV27 with TRBJ1-1, with 8 bases that match TRBD1. The sequences come from peripheral blood, collected from a patient treated with radiotherapy plus ipilimumab. This receptor was taken from a human donor with non-small cell lung cancer who had a partial response to radiotherapy plus ipilimumab. CDR3 protein: CASASQGDHTEAFF. CDR3 DNA sequence: TGTGCCAGCGCTTCACAGGGGGATCACACTGAAGCTTTCTTT.